Each of the 2 T cell receptor beta chains below was sequenced from the same sample in a study of identical twins listed by TCRdb under 2016. Library preparation was by 5' RACE. This sample was sequenced with an Illumina HiSeq 2000. Clones were called with MiXCR by TCRdb after fastp trimmed the public reads at Q25, and only in-frame beta chains were retained. Identical CDR3 proteins give one entry, which carries the most common genes and DNA. For this sample the table gives 450,000 or so distinct CDR3 sequences, of which 14% were detected only once. The ten largest clonotypes hold approximately 0.52% of the sample. The sample was also reused in another study, on yellow fever vaccine responses in identical twins.

The sequencing input was CD4+ T cells sorted from blood. Receptors originate from a woman aged 18 to 35 in good health.

V and J are TRBV10-2 and TRBJ2-7, with D perhaps being TRBD1 or TRBD2 (6 bases each). The CDR3 extends over 12 amino acids. Trimming stripped 4 bases from V and 5 bases from J, with 9 bases between. CDR1 is WSHSY and CDR2 is SAAADI in the germline V gene. The CDR3 is CASSGGGHEQYF. The CDR3, as DNA: TGCGCCAGCAGTGGAGGGGGGCACGAGCAGTACTTC.

This clonotype was counted only a few times. The genes are TRBV18 and TRBJ2-5; no firm D call. With 5 bases removed from V and 0 bases from J, the gap between germline ends came to 7 bases. This CDR3 contains 13 residues. Per the germline V gene, CDR1 is KGHSH and CDR2 is LQKENI. The CDR3 is CASSAGDQETQYF. The CDR3 DNA sequence: TGTGCCAGCTCAGCCGGCGACCAAGAGACCCAGTACTTC.